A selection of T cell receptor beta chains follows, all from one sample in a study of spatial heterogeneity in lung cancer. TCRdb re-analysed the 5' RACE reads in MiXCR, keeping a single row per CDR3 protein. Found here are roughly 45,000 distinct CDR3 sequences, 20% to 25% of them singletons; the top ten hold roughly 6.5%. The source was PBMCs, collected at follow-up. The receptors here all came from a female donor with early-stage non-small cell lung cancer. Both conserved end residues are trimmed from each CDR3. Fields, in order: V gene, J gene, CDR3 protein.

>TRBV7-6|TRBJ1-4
ASSLRAAEKLF
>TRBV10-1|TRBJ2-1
ASSESLGEQF
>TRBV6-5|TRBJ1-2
ASMGGERYGYT
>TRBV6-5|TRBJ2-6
ASRQRRTGANVLT
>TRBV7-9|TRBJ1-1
ASSLHGSTNTEAF
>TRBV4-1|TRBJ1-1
ASSQQWGGARTEAF
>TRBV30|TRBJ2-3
AWRLAGEGRTQY
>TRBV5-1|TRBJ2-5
ALKVAGGPETQY
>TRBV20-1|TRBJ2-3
SARGSGRTREDTQY
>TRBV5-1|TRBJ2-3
ASSLLADQTTDTQY
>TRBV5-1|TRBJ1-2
ASSLGTGIYGYT
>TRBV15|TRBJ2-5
ATSRAGGGETQY
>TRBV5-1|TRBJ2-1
ASSLRGVSYNEQF
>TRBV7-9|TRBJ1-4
ASSLTQGTNEKLF
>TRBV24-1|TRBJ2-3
ATSDPGTGADTQY
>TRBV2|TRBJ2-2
ASSVSGGRTGELF
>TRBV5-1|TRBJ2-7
ASSPSPRAGAYEQY
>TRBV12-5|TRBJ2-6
ASQFRLAGGSGANVLT
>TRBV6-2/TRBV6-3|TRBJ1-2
ASRRTEPYGYT
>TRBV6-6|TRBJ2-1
ASNPVASSNEQF
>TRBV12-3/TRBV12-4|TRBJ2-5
ASGRAGGRDETQY
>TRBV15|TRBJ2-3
ATSRGGDTQY
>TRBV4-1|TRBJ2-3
ASSSQRGGEQDTQY
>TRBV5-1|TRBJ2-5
ASSALAGVETQY
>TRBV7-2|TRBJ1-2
ASSLVLPDLYT
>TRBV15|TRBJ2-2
ATRPTLSNTGELF
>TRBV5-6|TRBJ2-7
ASSPILTGSSYEQY
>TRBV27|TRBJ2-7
ASSFSEGSYEQY
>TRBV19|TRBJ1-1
ASSATMNTEAF
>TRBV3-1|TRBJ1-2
ASSPGTVRDYGYT
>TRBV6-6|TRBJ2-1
ASIREGTGGANSGNEQF
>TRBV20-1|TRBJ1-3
SARDGGRGNTIY
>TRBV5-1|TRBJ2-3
ASSLANAGGRETDTQY
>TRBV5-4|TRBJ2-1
ASSSASGGNEQF
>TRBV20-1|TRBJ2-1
SARPPGPQGDEQF
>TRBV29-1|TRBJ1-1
SVGYTEAF
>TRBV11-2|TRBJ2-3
ASSSHRGQGGDTQY
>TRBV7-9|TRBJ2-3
ASSLTSYTDTQY
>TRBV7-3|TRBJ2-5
ASSLYGQGRETQY
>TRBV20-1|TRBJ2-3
SARGGARTTDTQY
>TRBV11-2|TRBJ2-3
ASRTMRGSRADTQY
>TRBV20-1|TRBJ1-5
SARELTTDQPQH
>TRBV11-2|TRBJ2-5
ASSLKVRVAQTQY
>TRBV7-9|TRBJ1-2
ASSPHPGQGARLFFYGYT
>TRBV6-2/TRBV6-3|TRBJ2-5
ASSYSTSSETQY
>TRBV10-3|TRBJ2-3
AISDTPSGSGTDTQY
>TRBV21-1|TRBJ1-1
ASSKVFPGSGTEAF
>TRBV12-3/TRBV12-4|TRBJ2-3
ASSLGGSFGRLTDTQY
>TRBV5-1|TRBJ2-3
ASSGGQGAGADTQY
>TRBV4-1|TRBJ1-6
ASSREDRLNSPLH
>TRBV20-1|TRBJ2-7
SASESEGGTNEQY
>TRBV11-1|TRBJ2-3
ASSSAGGTDTQY
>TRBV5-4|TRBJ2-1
ASSLTSGIYNEQF
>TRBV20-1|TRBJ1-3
SAPGQNSGNTIY
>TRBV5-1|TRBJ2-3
ASSLAGDTQY
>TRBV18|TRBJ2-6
ASSPLSGANVLT
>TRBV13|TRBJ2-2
ASSAGTSGRATGELF